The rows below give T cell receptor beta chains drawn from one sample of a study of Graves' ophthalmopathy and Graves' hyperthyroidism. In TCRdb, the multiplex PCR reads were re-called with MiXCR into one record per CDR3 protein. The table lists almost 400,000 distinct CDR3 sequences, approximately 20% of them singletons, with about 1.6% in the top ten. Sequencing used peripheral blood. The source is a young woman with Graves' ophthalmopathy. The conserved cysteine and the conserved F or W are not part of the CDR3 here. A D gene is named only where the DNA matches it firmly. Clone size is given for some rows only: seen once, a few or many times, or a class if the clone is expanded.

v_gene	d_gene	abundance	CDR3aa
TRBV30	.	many	PPRGREQY
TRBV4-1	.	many	ASSQGTNSPLH
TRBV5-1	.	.	ASSTGGASTDTQY
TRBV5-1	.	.	ASGWGGGSQETQY
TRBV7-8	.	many	ASSLALIAYEQY
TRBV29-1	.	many	SVEDGTGNQPQH
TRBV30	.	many	AWSRYSNQPQH
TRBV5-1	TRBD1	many	ASSPGQVSEETQY
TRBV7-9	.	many	ASSFPPGGGPYEQY
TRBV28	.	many	ASRWTDNSPLH
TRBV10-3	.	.	AISAAGRRNTEAF
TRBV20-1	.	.	SARKGVGTEAF
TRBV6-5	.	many	ASSYAGMNTEAF
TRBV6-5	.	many	ASSSPQKGANTEAF
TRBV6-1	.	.	ASSKGWGLETQY
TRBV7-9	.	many	ASSTVGSLYEQY
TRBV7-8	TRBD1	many	ASSPTGTGALRHQETQY
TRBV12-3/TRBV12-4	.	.	ASSGPLGTQY
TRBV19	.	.	ASSAWAGLLNTEAF
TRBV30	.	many	AWSFLSYEQY
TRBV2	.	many	ASSEARGESTRAF
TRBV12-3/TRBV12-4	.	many	ASSLREGVLKKQY
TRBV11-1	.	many	ASSFEGGLPRGGYT
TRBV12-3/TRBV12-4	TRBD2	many	ASSLAHDWRGGYEQY
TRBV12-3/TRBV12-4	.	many	ASSLSFGNSYEQY
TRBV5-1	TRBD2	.	ASTRVGGLAGAPTDTQY
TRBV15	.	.	ATSRAKTVNTEAF
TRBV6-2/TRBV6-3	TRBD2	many	ASSYSSSGSSYEQY
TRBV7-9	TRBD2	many	ASSLGEGEQY
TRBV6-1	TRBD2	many	ASRGLAGGPTGELF
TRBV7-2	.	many	ASSPGTEYEAF
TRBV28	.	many	ASSPPGVGYEQY
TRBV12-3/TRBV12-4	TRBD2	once	ASSLRTSGRSTNTGELF
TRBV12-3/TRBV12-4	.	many	ASSVPTQYMNTEAF
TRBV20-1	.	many	SAGNSPVPTQH
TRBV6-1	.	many	ASRPTFRGNHEAF
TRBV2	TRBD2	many	ASRDSSGGSYEQY
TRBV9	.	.	ASSVSPGASYGYT
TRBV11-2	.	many	ASSPGTVYEQY
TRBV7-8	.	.	ASSLAGLLDTIY
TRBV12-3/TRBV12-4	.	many	ASSELGLRVTEAF
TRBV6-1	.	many	ATRSGAAKNIQY
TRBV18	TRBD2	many	ASSTLGLSGRLAKNIQY
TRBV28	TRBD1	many	ASSSGTEPYEQY
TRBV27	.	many	ASSMTSGGETQY
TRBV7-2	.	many	ASSFGGAPILGQY
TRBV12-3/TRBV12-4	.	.	ASSLVRNEQF